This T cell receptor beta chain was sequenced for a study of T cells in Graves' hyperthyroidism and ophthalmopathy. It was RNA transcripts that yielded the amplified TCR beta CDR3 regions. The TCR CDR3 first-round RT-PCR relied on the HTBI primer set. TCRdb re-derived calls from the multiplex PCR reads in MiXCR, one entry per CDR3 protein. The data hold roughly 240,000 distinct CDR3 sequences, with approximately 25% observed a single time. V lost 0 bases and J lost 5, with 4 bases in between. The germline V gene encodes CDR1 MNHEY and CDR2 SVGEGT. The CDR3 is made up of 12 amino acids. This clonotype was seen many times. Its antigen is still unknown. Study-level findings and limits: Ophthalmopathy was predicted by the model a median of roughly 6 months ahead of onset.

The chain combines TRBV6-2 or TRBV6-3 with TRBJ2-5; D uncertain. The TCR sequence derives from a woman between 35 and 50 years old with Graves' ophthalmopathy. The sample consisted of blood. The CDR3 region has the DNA TGTGCCAGCAGTTACTCGTGGGAGACCCAGTACTTC. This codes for CASSYSWETQYF.